These T cell receptor beta chains were read from a single sample in a study of blood T cell repertoires in COVID-19. TCRdb's table, derived via immunoSEQ multiplex PCR, lists solely in-frame clones and lacks some. The sample carries some 130,000 clones, less than 90% recorded once. Sequencing was done on a sample of peripheral blood. Every receptor here comes from an older man with acute or convalescent COVID-19. The CDR3 runs from the conserved cysteine through the conserved F or W. Fields, in order: V gene, D gene, clone size, J gene, CDR3 protein, CDR3 DNA. D genes are given only for firm matches. A row's size may be missing; if present it is once, few, many or a size class.

TRBV27	.	.	TRBJ2-1	CASSPGNNEQFF	TGTGCCAGCAGTCCAGGCAACAATGAGCAGTTCTTC
TRBV9	.	.	TRBJ1-3	CASSVGGYSSSGNTIYF	TGTGCCAGCAGCGTAGGAGGGTACTCCAGCTCTGGAAACACCATATATTTT
TRBV7-3	.	.	TRBJ2-6	CASKGVLSGANVLTF	TGTGCCAGCAAGGGAGTATTGTCTGGGGCCAACGTCCTGACTTTC
TRBV5-4	TRBD1	.	TRBJ2-2	CASTLGGGQGSTGELFF	TGTGCCAGCACCCTGGGGGGGGGACAGGGCTCCACCGGGGAGCTGTTTTTT
TRBV19	.	.	TRBJ2-1	CASSINFPDISYNEQFF	TGTGCCAGTAGTATAAATTTTCCAGACATATCCTACAATGAGCAGTTCTTC
TRBV3-1/TRBV3-2	.	.	TRBJ2-1	CASQGSVGNEQFF	TGTGCCAGCCAAGGGAGCGTTGGGAATGAGCAGTTCTTC
TRBV7-3	TRBD1	.	TRBJ2-1	CASSLFQGQGGNEQFF	TGTGCCAGCAGCTTATTCCAGGGACAGGGGGGCAATGAGCAGTTCTTC
TRBV15	.	.	TRBJ1-6	CATSRGQSNSPLHF	TGTGCCACCAGCAGAGGACAGAGTAATTCACCCCTCCACTTT
TRBV25-1	.	.	TRBJ1-2	CASSESLRYGYTF	TGTGCCAGCAGTGAAAGCCTACGATATGGCTACACCTTC
TRBV5-1	.	.	TRBJ2-1	CASSFSGSYNEQFF	TGCGCCAGCAGCTTCTCAGGCTCCTACAATGAGCAGTTCTTC
TRBV18	.	.	TRBJ2-7	CASSRDLSSYEQYF	TGTGCCAGCTCACGCGACTTGAGCTCCTACGAGCAGTACTTC
TRBV7-8	.	.	TRBJ1-1	CASSFPGLDTEAFF	TGTGCCAGCAGCTTTCCAGGGTTGGACACTGAAGCTTTCTTT
TRBV28	.	.	TRBJ1-5	CASSFVGGYSNQPQHF	TGTGCCAGCAGTTTTGTGGGGGGTTATAGCAATCAGCCCCAGCATTTT
TRBV3-1/TRBV3-2	TRBD1	.	TRBJ1-1	CASSQGQGAPGTEAFF	TGTGCCAGCAGCCAAGGGCAGGGGGCGCCCGGTACTGAAGCTTTCTTT
TRBV5-6	.	.	TRBJ1-3	CASSLTAGGNTIYF	TGTGCCAGCAGCTTGACCGCGGGGGGAAACACCATATATTTT
TRBV10-2	.	few	TRBJ1-1	CASSDFGRGLNTEAFF	TGCGCCAGCAGCGACTTCGGCAGGGGTTTGAACACTGAAGCTTTCTTT
TRBV18	.	.	TRBJ1-1	CASSPQGVVTEAFF	TGTGCCAGCTCACCACAGGGGGTGGTCACTGAAGCTTTCTTT
TRBV12-3/TRBV12-4	.	.	TRBJ1-1	CASRGQLNTEAFF	TGTGCCAGCAGAGGACAGTTGAACACTGAAGCTTTCTTT
TRBV2	.	.	TRBJ2-1	CASSVYALPGYNEQFF	TGTGCCAGCAGTGTTTACGCTCTACCCGGTTACAATGAGCAGTTCTTC
TRBV7-8	TRBD1	once	TRBJ2-7	CASSTGTGTGEQYF	TGTGCCAGCAGCACCGGGACAGGGACGGGCGAGCAGTACTTC
TRBV18	TRBD2	.	TRBJ2-3	CASSPNILGLAGNRESDTQYF	TGTGCCAGCTCACCTAATATACTTGGACTAGCGGGGAATCGAGAATCAGATACGCAGTATTTT
TRBV6-5	TRBD1	.	TRBJ1-1	CASSYGTGERGTEAFF	TGTGCCAGCAGTTACGGGACAGGGGAAAGGGGCACTGAAGCTTTCTTT
TRBV19	TRBD1	.	TRBJ1-1	CASSWTGLGTEAFF	TGTGCCAGTAGCTGGACAGGGCTTGGCACTGAAGCTTTCTTT
TRBV28	.	.	TRBJ2-7	CASTSRYEQYF	TGTGCCAGCACCTCCCGCTACGAGCAGTACTTC
TRBV19	TRBD1	once	TRBJ2-2	CAIGQGRVGELFF	TGTGCCATCGGACAGGGGCGGGTCGGGGAGCTGTTTTTT
TRBV5-1	.	.	TRBJ1-3	CASSTGQGTSGNTIYF	TGCGCCAGCAGCACAGGGCAGGGGACCTCTGGAAACACCATATATTTT
TRBV7-6	.	.	TRBJ1-1	CASSLQASNTEAFF	TGTGCCAGCAGCTTACAGGCTTCAAACACTGAAGCTTTCTTT
TRBV6-5	.	.	TRBJ1-5	CASSYSAGNNQPQHF	TGTGCCAGCAGTTACTCGGCGGGGAACAATCAGCCCCAGCATTTT
TRBV18	TRBD2	few	TRBJ2-7	CASSPPASGGVEQYF	TGTGCCAGCTCACCACCTGCTAGCGGGGGCGTGGAGCAGTACTTC
TRBV10-3	.	.	TRBJ1-1	CAISPTVTDTEAFF	TGTGCCATCAGCCCGACAGTGACCGACACTGAAGCTTTCTTT
TRBV7-2	.	.	TRBJ2-1	CASSSRRGVDEQFF	TGTGCCAGCAGCTCCCGACGCGGAGTCGATGAGCAGTTCTTC
TRBV4-2	.	.	TRBJ2-2	CASTPAERHTGELFF	TGTGCCAGCACCCCGGCCGAGCGGCACACCGGGGAGCTGTTTTTT
TRBV12-3/TRBV12-4	.	few	TRBJ1-3	CASIPGLGDTIYF	TGTGCCAGCATCCCGGGCTTAGGGGACACCATATATTTT
TRBV25-1	TRBD1	.	TRBJ2-3	CASSETQGASTDTQYF	TGTGCCAGCAGTGAAACGCAGGGGGCTTCCACAGATACGCAGTATTTT
TRBV27	.	once	TRBJ1-4	CASSLQGTNEKLFF	TGTGCCAGCAGTTTACAGGGGACTAATGAAAAACTGTTTTTT
TRBV3-1/TRBV3-2	TRBD2	.	TRBJ2-4	CASSPWTSGKGNIQYF	TGTGCCAGCAGCCCGTGGACTAGCGGGAAGGGAAACATTCAGTACTTC
TRBV2	TRBD1	.	TRBJ1-5	CASSEAQGAQPQHF	TGTGCCAGCAGTGAAGCGCAGGGGGCCCAACCCCAGCATTTT
TRBV28	TRBD2	.	TRBJ2-1	CASSLGLDNEQFF	TGTGCCAGCAGTCTCGGACTAGACAATGAGCAGTTCTTC
TRBV12-3/TRBV12-4	TRBD2	.	TRBJ2-1	CASSTSGNEQFF	TGTGCCAGCAGCACTAGCGGCAATGAGCAGTTCTTC
TRBV15	.	.	TRBJ2-7	CATSRERGSSYEQYF	TGTGCCACCAGCAGAGAGCGGGGTAGCTCCTACGAGCAGTACTTC
TRBV3-1/TRBV3-2	TRBD1	.	TRBJ1-1	CASSQRDRGDTEAFF	TGTGCCAGCAGCCAAAGGGACAGGGGAGACACTGAAGCTTTCTTT
TRBV7-2	.	.	TRBJ1-2	CASSSGPGGGYTF	TGTGCCAGCAGCTCCGGACCGGGAGGAGGCTACACCTTC
TRBV11-2	TRBD1	.	TRBJ2-7	CASSQRQGVSYEQYF	TGTGCCAGCAGCCAACGACAGGGGGTCTCCTACGAGCAGTACTTC
TRBV7-9	.	few	TRBJ2-7	CASSLGGLDEQYF	TGTGCCAGCAGCTTAGGAGGGTTGGACGAGCAGTACTTC
TRBV7-2	TRBD1	.	TRBJ2-2	CASSDRVNTGELFF	TGTGCCAGCAGCGACAGGGTGAACACCGGGGAGCTGTTTTTT
TRBV18	.	.	TRBJ2-2	CASSRTGRDTGELFF	TGTGCCAGCTCACGGACAGGGAGGGATACCGGGGAGCTGTTTTTT
TRBV5-1	TRBD1	.	TRBJ2-7	CASSPGQGDPYEQYF	TGCGCCAGCAGCCCTGGACAGGGCGACCCCTACGAGCAGTACTTC